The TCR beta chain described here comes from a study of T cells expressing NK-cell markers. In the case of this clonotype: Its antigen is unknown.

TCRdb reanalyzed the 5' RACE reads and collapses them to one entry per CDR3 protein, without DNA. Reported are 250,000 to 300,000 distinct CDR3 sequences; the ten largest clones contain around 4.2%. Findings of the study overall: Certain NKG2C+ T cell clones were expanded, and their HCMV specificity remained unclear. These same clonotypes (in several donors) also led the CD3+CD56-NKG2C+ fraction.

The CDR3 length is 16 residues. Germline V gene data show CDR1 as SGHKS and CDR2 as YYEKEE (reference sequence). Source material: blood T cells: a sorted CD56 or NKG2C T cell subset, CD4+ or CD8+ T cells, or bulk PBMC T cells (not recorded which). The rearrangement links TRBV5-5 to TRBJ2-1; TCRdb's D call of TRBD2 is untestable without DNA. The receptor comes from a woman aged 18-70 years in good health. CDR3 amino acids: CASSLAGAVSYNEQFF.